Detailed here is one T cell receptor (beta chain). Its antigen is unknown. The data were obtained in a study of radiotherapy plus CTLA-4 blockade in lung cancer. Study information: There were objective responses in 15% to 20% of patients, and 31% had disease control. Whole-study findings and limits: How blood T cell clones changed early, along with interferon-beta, reportedly forecast response best. Tumor-origin TCR clones grew in blood after radiotherapy plus ipilimumab.

The V gene end was trimmed by 3 bases and the J gene end by 7 bases; junction bases not matched to a gene: 8. From germline, CDR1 is KGHSH and CDR2 LQKENI. This CDR3 is 14 amino acids long. TCRdb's copy holds only in-frame clones and misses some; the assay was immunoSEQ multiplex PCR. The sample gives approximately 32,000 clones, approximately 70% of which show up once; 3.5% to 4.5% is in the top ten. The chain recombines TRBV18 with TRBJ2-7, with TRBD1 matching over 8 bases. Source: peripheral blood, taken from a patient treated with radiotherapy plus ipilimumab. This clonotype was sampled from a human donor with non-small cell lung cancer who had stable disease on radiotherapy plus ipilimumab. The CDR3 region is CASSPSGQAPEQYF. CDR3 nucleotide sequence: TGTGCCAGCTCACCGTCGGGACAGGCTCCTGAGCAGTACTTC.